These T cell receptor beta chains were read from a single sample in a study of CD4 T cells in relation to SARS-CoV-2 and coronaviruses. Generated by immunoSEQ multiplex PCR, the TCRdb table keeps only in-frame clones and is missing some. The repertoire holds about 21,000 clones, 70% to 85% seen once, with about a sixth in the top ten. No antigen has been assigned to these receptors. Input material: CD4+ T cells from PBMCs, cultured in vitro. The receptors stem from a human donor in good health. The conserved cysteine and the conserved F or W are not part of the CDR3 here. Not all rows give a size; the values are once, few, many and, for expanded clones, a class.

v_call	j_call	clone_size	cdr3_aa
TRBV6-5	TRBJ2-1	NA	ASGRTSGRIGEQF
TRBV7-8	TRBJ1-6	NA	ASSRTTVSSPLH
TRBV6-5	TRBJ1-2	NA	ASSYSDRDGGYT
TRBV19	TRBJ2-2	NA	ASSIGRTSGGGELF
TRBV7-2	TRBJ1-1	NA	ASSLARMNTEAF
TRBV6-5	TRBJ1-6	NA	ASHGTADNSPLH
TRBV19	TRBJ1-1	NA	ATTRSGDTEAF
TRBV5-8	TRBJ2-3	NA	ASSFRTGAQY
TRBV29-1	TRBJ1-1	NA	SAMLGANTEAF
TRBV19	TRBJ2-6	NA	ASLASGRSGANVLT
TRBV18	TRBJ1-4	NA	ASQTGPREKLF
TRBV5-4	TRBJ1-2	NA	ASSLDQGIGYGYT
TRBV7-3	TRBJ2-2	few	ATRDRGDTGELF
TRBV6-5	TRBJ1-2	NA	ASSFGRPNYGYT
TRBV4-3	TRBJ2-7	NA	ASSPSREKNGGSSYEQY
TRBV9	TRBJ1-3	NA	ASSVSESSGNTIY
TRBV2	TRBJ2-3	NA	ASSLEGVGTDTQY
TRBV7-9	TRBJ1-4	NA	ASSWAGGSEKLF
TRBV5-1	TRBJ2-5	NA	ASSRDSPQETQY
TRBV5-6	TRBJ2-7	NA	ASSLIRVYEQY
TRBV19	TRBJ1-5	medium-sized	ASSHGGAQPQH
TRBV20-1	TRBJ2-5	NA	SASLGGRNQETQY
TRBV7-2	TRBJ1-3	NA	ASSPRRSSGNTIY
TRBV5-1	TRBJ1-2	NA	ASSFGVREGYT
TRBV5-1	TRBJ2-1	few	ASSLVGTSVEQF
TRBV9	TRBJ2-2	NA	ASSVQGQVNTGELF
TRBV3-1/TRBV3-2	TRBJ2-7	few	ASSQDSASYEQY
TRBV6-2/TRBV6-3	TRBJ1-4	NA	ASSTLGGEKLF
TRBV19	TRBJ1-5	NA	ASSTPDRGGQPQH
TRBV9	TRBJ2-2	NA	ASSASRRANTGELF
TRBV9	TRBJ2-6	NA	ASSTGPISGANVLT
TRBV7-2	TRBJ2-3	once	ASSPGLAADTQY
TRBV12-3/TRBV12-4	TRBJ2-7	NA	ASSLLASGEQY